The 29 T cell receptor beta chains below come from one sample, sequenced in a study of blood T cell repertoires in COVID-19. Profiled with immunoSEQ multiplex PCR; TCRdb holds only in-frame clones, not every one. This sample carries under 200,000 clones, 70% to 90% of them seen once, and the ten largest clones take approximately 21%. Sequencing input: peripheral blood. The receptors were sampled from a man between 60 and 70 years old with active or convalescent COVID-19.

This clone was seen more than once but under ten times. This chain joins TRBV30 and TRBJ1-6; possible D gene TRBD1, 5 bases. CDR1 is GTSNPN, CDR2 SVGIG, per germline (reference sequence). Trimming left V 3 bases short and J 7 bases short, with 13 bases between. This CDR3 is built from 14 residues. The CDR3 DNA is TGTGCCTGGAGCCTCGGACGGGGGAATTCACCCCTCCACTTT. Its translation: CAWSLGRGNSPLHF.

V is TRBV6-4 and J is TRBJ2-3; 7 bases agree with TRBD1. CDR1 MRHNA and CDR2 SNTAGT come from the germline V gene. V was pared by 10 bases and J by 6 bases, with 10 bases of the junction left unmatched. The CDR3 runs 13 residues. CDR3 region: CATQRTGNDTQYF. DNA of the CDR3: TGTGCCACCCAAAGGACAGGTAATGATACGCAGTATTTT.

The V and J genes are TRBV7-6 and TRBJ2-5, with D perhaps TRBD1 (5 bases). With 5 bases removed from V and 5 bases from J, the gap between germline ends came to 15 bases. The germline V gene has CDR1 SGHVS and CDR2 FNYEAQ. This CDR3 spans 14 amino acids. DNA of the CDR3: TGTGCCAGCAGCAAGGGGCAGGGTCAGGAGACCCAGTACTTC. This sequence encodes CASSKGQGQETQYF.

Of note for this clone: This CDR3 is also generated by other DNA sequences in the sample. The chain recombines TRBV5-1 with TRBJ2-2; perhaps TRBD1 as D (6 bases). V lost 0 bases, J lost 2 bases, and 8 bases lay in between. CDR1 and CDR2 (germline): SGHRS, YFSETQ. The CDR3 extends over 15 amino acids. This CDR3 reads CASSLGTVNTGELFF. In DNA, the CDR3 is TGCGCCAGCAGCTTGGGGACAGTTAACACCGGGGAGCTGTTTTTT.

The gene calls are TRBV18 and TRBJ2-7; maybe TRBD1 (6 bases). The CDR3 runs to 15 residues. Germline V gene lookup returns CDR1 KGHSH and CDR2 LQKENI. V gave up 4 bases and J gave up 6 bases, with 19 bases separating them. This CDR3 is CASSLQSRGPFEQYF. In DNA form, the CDR3 reads TGTGCCAGCTCACTACAGTCCAGGGGACCGTTCGAGCAGTACTTC.

The J gene is TRBJ1-5, the V gene TRBV12-3 or TRBV12-4; D possibly corresponds to TRBD1 (5 bases). V gave up 5 bases and J gave up 9 bases, with 11 bases separating them. The CDR3 runs to 12 residues. CDR3 bases: TGTGCCAGCAGTCAAGCCGGGGGGCCCCAGCATTTT. It is translated as CASSQAGGPQHF.

The V gene is TRBV5-1, the J gene TRBJ1-1; TRBD1 aligns across 7 bases. This CDR3 is built from 13 residues. Germline V lookup: CDR1 SGHRS, CDR2 YFSETQ. Losses at the gene ends were 4 bases for V and 4 bases for J; bases not matched to a gene: 4. The CDR3 reads CASSINRGTEAFF. DNA of the CDR3: TGCGCCAGCAGCATAAACAGGGGCACTGAAGCTTTCTTT.

The genes are TRBV6-6 and TRBJ1-4; D unresolved. Trimming removed 5 bases from V and 1 base from J, with 8 bases in between. CDR1 and CDR2 (germline): MNHNY, SVGAGI (reference sequence). The CDR3 sequence is 14 residues long. The CDR3 coding sequence is TGTGCCAGCAGTAAACTAGGAACTAATGAAAAACTGTTTTTT. It specifies CASSKLGTNEKLFF.

The table lists this clone with a count of one. The rearrangement uses TRBV4-1 and TRBJ2-3, with TRBD2 identical over 7 bases. The junction had 0 bases not matched to a gene; V was cut back by 0 bases and J by 3 bases. The CDR3 spans 14 residues. CDR1 MGHRA and CDR2 YSYEKL come from the germline V gene. This chain's CDR3 is CASSQEGGTDTQYF. CDR3 nucleotide sequence: TGCGCCAGCAGCCAAGAGGGGGGGACAGATACGCAGTATTTT.

The rearrangement links TRBV21-1 to TRBJ2-4; the table's D call TRBD2 went unverified against the DNA. TRBV21-1 is a listed pseudogene. The CDR3 spans 11 residues. The CDR3: CASSPPDIQYF. The CDR3 DNA reads TGTGCCAGCAGCCCCCCGGACATTCAGTACTTC.

CDR3 sequence reads: CASSLEMAARAGGYTF. CDR3 DNA sequence: TGTGCCAGCAGCTTAGAAATGGCAGCTCGAGCAGGAGGCTACACCTTC. The rearrangement joins TRBV7-9 to TRBJ1-2, with unresolved D. Germline loops: CDR1 SEHNR, CDR2 FQNEAQ (reference sequence). Trimming removed 1 base from V and 8 bases from J, with 20 bases in between. This CDR3 spans 16 amino acids.

To note about this clone: Other DNA sequences within the sample encode an identical CDR3. The rearrangement uses TRBV11-2 and TRBJ2-1, with 7 nucleotides matching TRBD1. CDR3 length equals 12 residues. CDR1 is SGHAT and CDR2 is FQNNGV in the germline V gene. V dropped 5 bases and J dropped 7; count of bases not matched to a gene: 2. The DNA of the CDR3 is TGTGCCAGCAGCCTACAGGGGAATGAGCAGTTCTTC. This codes for CASSLQGNEQFF.

The chain is built from TRBV11-2 and TRBJ1-6; TRBD1 matches at 7 bases. Looked up from germline, CDR1 is SGHAT and CDR2 is FQNNGV. CDR3 length: 13 residues. V shed 9 bases and J 6 bases; nucleotides not matched to a gene: 5. The CDR3 coding sequence is TGTGCCAGTATCGGGACAGTTAATTCACCCCTCCACTTT. Translated, it gives CASIGTVNSPLHF.

V is TRBV5-1 and J is TRBJ2-1, with a weak D call TRBD1 (5 bases). Germline V gene lookup returns CDR1 SGHRS and CDR2 YFSETQ. This CDR3 is 13 amino acids long. V was clipped by 7 bases and J by 0 bases, with 8 bases between them. The chain's CDR3 is CASRDSSYNEQFF. CDR3 bases: TGCGCCAGCCGTGACAGCTCCTACAATGAGCAGTTCTTC.

This chain connects TRBV25-1 to TRBJ1-4, with TRBD1 matching 9 bases. CDR1 is MGHDK and CDR2 is SYGVNS in the germline V gene. The CDR3 totals 15 residues. The J segment lost 8 bases and the V segment lost 3 bases, leaving 7 bases of the junction unmatched. The CDR3 DNA follows: TGTGCCAGCAGTGACTCCGGGACAGGGTCAGAAAAACTGTTTTTT. Its protein product is CASSDSGTGSEKLFF.

The chain is built from TRBV6-5 and TRBJ1-6; TRBD1 matches 9 bases. V lost 2 bases to trimming and J lost 7 bases; unmatched junction nucleotides: 6. This CDR3 has 16 residues. The germline CDR1 and CDR2 sequences are MNHEY and SVGAGI. The CDR3 DNA reads TGTGCCAGCAGTTACGAACAGGGGGCTAGAAATTCACCCCTCCACTTT. Amino acid sequence: CASSYEQGARNSPLHF.

This chain uses TRBV11-2 with TRBJ2-3, with TRBD2 identical over 8 bases. Germline V gene lookup returns CDR1 SGHAT and CDR2 FQNNGV. The CDR3 consists of 15 residues. Unmatched junction bases numbered 6, after V lost 1 base and J lost 6 bases. This CDR3 is CASSLVGGAWDTQYF. The CDR3 coding sequence is TGTGCCAGCAGCTTAGTCGGGGGGGCCTGGGATACGCAGTATTTT.

The gene calls are TRBV10-2 and TRBJ1-6; 10 positions match TRBD1. The V gene end was trimmed by 7 bases and the J gene end by 7 bases; junction bases not matched to a gene: 1. This CDR3 comprises 13 residues. Germline lookup yields CDR1 WSHSY and CDR2 SAAADI. The CDR3 coding sequence is TGCGCCAGCACGGGACAGGGGAATTCACCCCTCCACTTT. It is translated as CASTGQGNSPLHF.

This clone has a single count. The V and J genes are TRBV6-5 and TRBJ2-7, with 9 bases lining up with TRBD1. The CDR3 loop spans 16 amino acids. In germline, CDR1 is MNHEY, CDR2 SVGAGI. V lost 2 bases, J lost 1 base, and 6 bases stayed unmatched. CDR3: CASSYRFGTGSYEQYF. CDR3 bases: TGTGCCAGCAGTTACCGATTCGGGACAGGGTCCTACGAGCAGTACTTC.

The rearrangement uses TRBV27 and TRBJ1-1, with 9 bases that match TRBD1. The V gene end was trimmed by 5 bases and the J gene end by 4 bases; junction bases not matched to a gene: 2. This CDR3 contains 13 residues. Germline-derived CDR1 and CDR2 are MNHEY and SMNVEV (reference sequence). This CDR3 reads CASSLDRGTEAFF. The CDR3 nucleotides read TGTGCCAGCAGTCTGGACAGGGGCACTGAAGCTTTCTTT.

The chain links TRBV5-1 to TRBJ2-2, with 7 bases that match TRBD1. Germline-derived CDR1 and CDR2 are SGHRS and YFSETQ. V shed 4 bases, J shed 6 bases, and the junction held 3 bases outside the gene matches. The CDR3 is 13 amino acids. The CDR3: CASSPQGAGELFF. In DNA, the CDR3 is TGCGCCAGCAGCCCCCAGGGGGCCGGGGAGCTGTTTTTT. The full variable domain, in which reference TRBV5-1 and TRBJ2-2 provide the parts outside the CDR3, is KAGVTQTPRYLIKTRGQQVTLSCSPISGHRSVSWYQQTPGQGLQFLFEYFSETQRNKGNFPGRFSGRQFSNSRSEMNVSTLELGDSALYLCASSPQGAGELFFGEGSRLTVL.

Note on this clone: The same CDR3 also results from other DNA sequences found in this sample. As DNA, the CDR3 is TGTGCCAGCAGGGACAGGGGAGGCACAGATACGCAGTATTTT. This sequence encodes CASRDRGGTDTQYF. The chain has TRBV6-5 and TRBJ2-3, with 9 nucleotides matching TRBD1. J was trimmed by 1 base and V by 6 bases; bases with no gene match: 2. The germline gives CDR1 MNHEY, CDR2 SVGAGI. The CDR3 covers 14 residues.

V is TRBV18 and J is TRBJ1-3; unclear D gene. The CDR3 contains 13 residues. Germline V lookup: CDR1 KGHSH, CDR2 LQKENI. V was cut by 0 bases and J by 8 bases, with 8 bases left in between. The CDR3: CASSPPSRDTIYF. CDR3 nucleotide sequence: TGTGCCAGCTCACCACCTTCGAGGGACACCATATATTTT.

The chain combines TRBV2 with TRBJ2-7; D is uncertain. The length of the CDR3 is 11 residues. V was trimmed by 5 bases and J by 2 bases, leaving 4 bases between them. CDR1 and CDR2 from the germline V gene are SNHLY and FYNNEI. The CDR3 nucleotides are TGTGCCAGCAGTCCCACCTACGAGCAGTACTTC. It translates to CASSPTYEQYF.

This chain links TRBV2 with TRBJ1-1; tentative D call: TRBD1 (6 bases). This CDR3 comprises 14 residues. The germline gives CDR1 SNHLY, CDR2 FYNNEI. Trimming removed 7 bases from V and 0 bases from J, with 12 bases in between. The CDR3, as DNA: TGTGCCAGCAAAGGCAGGGGTATGAACACTGAAGCTTTCTTT. Protein product: CASKGRGMNTEAFF.

This clone was picked up one time. The rearrangement uses TRBV5-1 and TRBJ1-6; no clear D gene. The germline V gene encodes CDR1 SGHRS and CDR2 YFSETQ. The CDR3 is 15 residues long. V lost 0 bases to trimming and J lost 8 bases, with 12 bases between them. As DNA, the CDR3 is TGCGCCAGCAGCTTGGCCGGCACCGGGGATTCACCCCTCCACTTT. This sequence encodes CASSLAGTGDSPLHF.

The CDR3 protein is CAISSTGDYGYTF. The CDR3 region has the DNA TGTGCCATCAGTTCGACAGGGGACTATGGCTACACCTTC. The rearrangement uses TRBV10-3 and TRBJ1-2; 8 positions agree with TRBD1. Germline CDR1 reads ENHRY; CDR2 reads SYGVKD. Germline trimming cut 5 bases from V and 3 bases from J; bases unmatched to any gene: 2. This CDR3 is 13 amino acids long.

This clone was detected once. The chain uses TRBV5-1 and TRBJ1-4; 7 bases map to TRBD1. This CDR3 spans 15 amino acids. Looked up from germline, CDR1 is SGHRS and CDR2 is YFSETQ. Losses at the gene ends were 0 bases for V and 8 bases for J; bases not matched to a gene: 7. The CDR3 sequence is CASSLAGTEEEKLFF. DNA of the CDR3: TGCGCCAGCAGCTTGGCCGGGACAGAGGAGGAAAAACTGTTTTTT.

This clone occurred once. The gene calls are TRBV18 and TRBJ1-1; TRBD1 aligns across 10 bases. The CDR3 runs to 14 residues. The ends lost 6 bases at V and 11 bases at J; junction bases unmatched: 12. Germline V gene data show CDR1 as KGHSH and CDR2 as LQKENI. The CDR3 sequence is CASSQLTGGDRAFF. In DNA form, the CDR3 reads TGTGCCAGCTCCCAATTGACAGGGGGCGATAGGGCTTTCTTT.